This entry lists 3 T cell receptor beta chains sequenced from one sample in a study of cytomegalovirus exposure and HLA in healthy donors. The table came from immunoSEQ multiplex PCR; TCRdb's copy has only in-frame clones and leaves some out. Of about 110,000 clones listed, 85% to 90% are singletons. Sequenced sample: PBMCs. All receptors come from a young woman in good health and CMV-seropositive.

The J gene is TRBJ2-3, the V gene TRBV7-2, with 9 bases fitting TRBD2. V dropped 2 bases and J dropped 7; count of bases not matched to a gene: 4. This CDR3 contains 14 residues. CDR1 and CDR2 from the germline V gene are SGHTA and FQGNSA. The CDR3 nucleotides read TGTGCCAGCAGCTTAAGACTAGCGGATTATACGCAGTATTTT. It yields the protein CASSLRLADYTQYF.

This chain links TRBV28 with TRBJ1-1, with D uncertain. Germline-derived CDR1 and CDR2 are MDHEN and SYDVKM. The CDR3 totals 17 residues. V shed 6 bases and J shed 1 base, with 21 bases lying between them. CDR3 coding DNA: TGTGCCAGCAGGCTCGTCCCTCGGACGGGGAGGAACACTGAAGCTTTCTTT. This codes for CASRLVPRTGRNTEAFF.

This chain links TRBV6-1 with TRBJ2-1; maybe TRBD2 (7 bases). Germline CDR1 and CDR2: MNHNS and SASEGT. This CDR3 contains 15 residues. V gave up 2 bases and J gave up 5 bases, with 13 bases separating them. DNA of the CDR3: TGTGCCAGCAGTGAACCGGGGGGCGGTAACAATGAGCAGTTCTTC. It is translated as CASSEPGGGNNEQFF.